This record looks at one T cell receptor (beta chain) sequence and its context. Its antigen is not identified. The J segment lost 2 bases and the V segment lost 3 bases, leaving 6 bases of the junction unmatched. This CDR3 has 15 amino acids. Germline CDR1 reads MDHEN; CDR2 reads SYDVKM. TCRdb fed the reads into MiXCR, producing one record per CDR3 protein. The profile shows more than 650,000 distinct CDR3 sequences, approximately 34% of them singletons. The data originate from a study of T cell repertoires in cytomegalovirus infection. Study-wide background: Through public TCR beta signatures, both CMV infection and matching HLA type were indicated. Study findings and constraints: Within the response measured ex vivo, HLA-C-restricted CMV-specific TCR beta clonotypes were dominant. Identification of carriers of CMV plus the relevant HLA was performed using cumulative public TCR beta family frequency.

V is TRBV28 and J is TRBJ2-7; 8 bases agree with TRBD1. This clonotype was obtained from a human donor in good health (CMV status not recorded). Some clones in this sample may be carry-over from other donors' samples. Sequences were obtained from PBMCs. The DNA of the CDR3 is TGTGCCAGCAGTTTCGGACAGGGAAAACCCTACGAGCAGTACTTC. Protein sequence: CASSFGQGKPYEQYF.